The source of this T cell receptor (beta chain) is a study of blood T cell repertoires in COVID-19. Study as a whole: Acute and convalescent COVID-19 samples came from the United States, Italy and Spain. Nucleic acid was either cDNA or gDNA, and it came from T cells, B-cell-depleted T cells, or PBMCs.

This CDR3 spans 13 amino acids. Per germline, CDR1 SGHDT and CDR2 YYEEEE. V was cut by 2 bases and J by 3 bases, with 8 bases left in between. The repertoire was sequenced with immunoSEQ multiplex PCR; TCRdb's copy has only in-frame clones and lacks some. The sample holds about 180,000 clones; more than 70% are singletons and the top ten take 8% to 10%. The V and J genes are TRBV5-6 and TRBJ1-1; the D is unclear. This TCR derives from a woman aged 25 to 45 who had recovered from COVID-19. Source material: PBMCs or T cells enriched from blood (not recorded which). CDR3 nucleotides: TGTGCCAGCAGCTTATACAGTTACACTGAAGCTTTCTTT. Its translation: CASSLYSYTEAFF.